A single sample is the source of the 15 T cell receptor beta chains below, sequenced in a study of blood T cell repertoires in COVID-19. The repertoire was sequenced with immunoSEQ multiplex PCR; TCRdb's copy has only in-frame clones and lacks some. There are hundreds of thousands of clones in the sample; about nine tenths occur only once, and roughly 5% lies in the top ten. The specimen sequenced was PBMCs or T cells enriched from blood (not recorded which). These receptors came from a man aged 55 to 70 who had recovered from COVID-19.

This rearrangement joins TRBV27 to TRBJ2-7; 7 bases fit TRBD2. The CDR3 loop spans 15 amino acids. The V gene's germline CDR1 is MNHEY and CDR2 SMNVEV (reference sequence). J gave up 5 bases and V 11 bases, and 18 bases lay outside the gene matches. CDR3 protein: CARHHLAAPIHEQYF. In nucleotides, the CDR3 is TGTGCCCGCCACCATCTAGCGGCCCCTATCCACGAGCAGTACTTC.

This chain links TRBV2 with TRBJ2-2; 13 nucleotides align to TRBD2. The trim removed 5 bases at V and 6 bases at J, leaving 3 bases unmatched. The CDR3 contains 15 residues. Germline-derived CDR1 and CDR2 are SNHLY and FYNNEI. The CDR3 DNA sequence: TGTGCCAGCAGTTCGGGACTAGCGGGACCCGGGGAGCTGTTTTTT. This codes for CASSSGLAGPGELFF.

On this clone itself: In the same sample, other DNA sequences code for this CDR3. The chain employs TRBV7-8 and TRBJ1-1; D ambiguous. Trimming removed 5 bases from V and 5 bases from J, with 9 bases in between. CDR1 and CDR2 (germline): SGHVS, FQNEAQ. This CDR3 is built from 12 residues. CDR3 nucleotides: TGTGCCAGCAGCCTTCGCGAGACTGAAGCTTTCTTT. It specifies CASSLRETEAFF.

This chain uses TRBV18 with TRBJ1-5, with 9 bases identical to TRBD1. Germline V gene data show CDR1 as KGHSH and CDR2 as LQKENI. The CDR3 runs to 15 residues. Trimming took 6 bases from V and 4 from J; bases not matched to a gene: 7. The CDR3 DNA reads TGTGCCAGCTCCATTCGGGACAGGGAAAATCAGCCCCAGCATTTT. Protein sequence: CASSIRDRENQPQHF.

The rearrangement links TRBV27 to TRBJ1-6; D possibly corresponds to TRBD1 (6 bases). V lost 1 base to trimming and J lost 4 bases, with 11 bases between them. Germline V CDR1 and CDR2: MNHEY, SMNVEV (reference sequence). This CDR3 region has 16 residues. CDR3 protein: CASSLFRTGYNSPLHF. CDR3 sequence (DNA): TGTGCCAGCAGTTTATTTCGCACAGGGTATAATTCACCCCTCCACTTT.

The gene calls are TRBV5-4 and TRBJ2-5; possibly TRBD2 for D (5 bases). V shed 2 bases and J shed 1 base, with 6 bases lying between them. The CDR3 is made up of 13 amino acids. Germline assignment: CDR1 SGHNT and CDR2 YYREEE (reference sequence). CDR3 nucleotides: TGTGCCAGCAGCTTCACTAGCCAAGAGACCCAGTACTTC. Its translation: CASSFTSQETQYF.

The CDR3 DNA reads TGTGCCTGGATGGTGGGAGTGGGCTCTGGAAACACCATATATTTT. Translation gives CAWMVGVGSGNTIYF. The J gene is TRBJ1-3, the V gene TRBV30; D is undetermined. The CDR3 is 15 amino acids. From germline, CDR1 is GTSNPN and CDR2 SVGIG (reference sequence). V gave up 4 bases and J gave up 0 bases, with 13 bases separating them.

The V call is TRBV18, the J call TRBJ1-6; TRBD1 agrees at 9 bases. The CDR3 extends over 14 amino acids. Trimming removed 6 bases from V and 10 bases from J; junction bases left unmatched: 7. Germline CDR1 is KGHSH and CDR2 is LQKENI. The CDR3 sequence is CASSPGQGGSPLHF. As DNA, the CDR3 is TGTGCCAGCTCCCCGGGACAGGGAGGATCACCCCTCCACTTT.

The chain links TRBV7-2 to TRBJ2-1, with TRBD2 matching over 9 bases. Germline trimming cut 1 base from V and 4 bases from J; bases unmatched to any gene: 8. This CDR3 comprises 17 residues. The germline V gene encodes CDR1 SGHTA and CDR2 FQGNSA. Written as DNA, the CDR3 is TGTGCCAGCAGCTTAGGGGGGACTAGCAGGAGGTACAATGAGCAGTTCTTC. Protein: CASSLGGTSRRYNEQFF.

The J gene is TRBJ2-5, the V gene TRBV6-5; 7 nucleotides line up with TRBD1. The V and J ends lost 7 bases and 4 bases, in that order; junction bases with no gene match: 12. The CDR3 totals 15 residues. Germline CDR1 MNHEY, CDR2 SVGAGI. The CDR3 protein is CASTLQDRWGETQYF. CDR3 DNA: TGTGCCAGCACCTTACAGGACAGGTGGGGAGAGACCCAGTACTTC.

V is TRBV28 and J is TRBJ2-7, with 9 bases lining up with TRBD1. Germline-derived CDR1 and CDR2 are MDHEN and SYDVKM. V trimming: 7 bases; J trimming: 2 bases; junction bases outside the gene matches: 6. CDR3 size: 14 residues. The CDR3 sequence: CASTRTGVTYEQYF. DNA of the CDR3: TGTGCCAGCACCAGGACAGGGGTAACCTACGAGCAGTACTTC. Drawing the rest from reference TRBV28 and TRBJ2-7, the complete variable domain is DVKVTQSSRYLVKRTGEKVFLECVQDMDHENMFWYRQDPGLGLRLIYFSYDVKMKEKGDIPEGYSVSREKKERFSLILESASTNQTSMYLCASTRTGVTYEQYFGPGTRLTVT.

This chain links TRBV10-3 with TRBJ1-2; 8 bases are shared with TRBD1. Losses at the gene ends were 3 bases for V and 5 bases for J; bases not matched to a gene: 2. CDR3 length: 13 amino acids. The germline V gene encodes CDR1 ENHRY and CDR2 SYGVKD. This chain's CDR3 is CAISDDRGYGYTF. The CDR3 nucleotides are TGTGCCATCAGTGACGACAGGGGTTATGGCTACACCTTC.

J is TRBJ2-2 and V is TRBV11-2, with unresolved D. The V end was cut by 2 bases, the J end by 0 bases, with 10 bases between. The germline V gene encodes CDR1 SGHAT and CDR2 FQNNGV. The CDR3 runs to 16 residues. The CDR3: CASSLYRSANTGELFF. In nucleotides, the CDR3 is TGTGCCAGCAGCTTATATCGGTCCGCGAACACCGGGGAGCTGTTTTTT.

This sequence joins TRBV19 and TRBJ1-5, with D tentatively TRBD1 (5 bases). Trimming took 3 bases from V and 4 from J, leaving 10 bases between them. There are 14 residues in the CDR3. Germline V gene data show CDR1 as LNHDA and CDR2 as SQIVND (reference sequence). CDR3 sequence (DNA): TGTGCCAGTAGTATTGGGGGGATGAATCAGCCCCAGCATTTT. Translated, it gives CASSIGGMNQPQHF.

The rearrangement links TRBV18 to TRBJ2-5, with TRBD1 matching over 12 bases. Per germline, CDR1 KGHSH and CDR2 LQKENI. This CDR3 comprises 15 residues. The ends lost 3 bases at V and 5 bases at J; junction bases unmatched: 4. Written as DNA, the CDR3 is TGTGCCAGCTCACCCGGGACAGGGGGCAGCGAGACCCAGTACTTC. This encodes CASSPGTGGSETQYF.